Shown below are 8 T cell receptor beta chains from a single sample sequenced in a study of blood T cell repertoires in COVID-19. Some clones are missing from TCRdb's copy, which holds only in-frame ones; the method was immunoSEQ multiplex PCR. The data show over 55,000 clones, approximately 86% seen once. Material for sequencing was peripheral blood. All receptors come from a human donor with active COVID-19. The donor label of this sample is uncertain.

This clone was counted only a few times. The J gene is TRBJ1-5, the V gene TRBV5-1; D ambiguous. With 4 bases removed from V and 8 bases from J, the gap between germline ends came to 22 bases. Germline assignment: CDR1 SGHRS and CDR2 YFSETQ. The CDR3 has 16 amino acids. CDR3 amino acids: CASSPDRGSRVEPQHF. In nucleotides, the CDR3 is TGCGCCAGCAGCCCCGACCGAGGCAGCCGGGTCGAGCCCCAGCATTTT.

The CDR3 region has the DNA TGTGCCTGGAGTCCCAACCTAGCGGAGTTAGCCTACGAGCAGTACTTC. Translated, it gives CAWSPNLAELAYEQYF. The chain has TRBV30 and TRBJ2-7; TRBD2 agrees at 7 bases. The CDR3 contains 16 residues. Germline trimming cut 2 bases from V and 2 bases from J; bases unmatched to any gene: 12. Germline V CDR1 and CDR2: GTSNPN, SVGIG (reference sequence).

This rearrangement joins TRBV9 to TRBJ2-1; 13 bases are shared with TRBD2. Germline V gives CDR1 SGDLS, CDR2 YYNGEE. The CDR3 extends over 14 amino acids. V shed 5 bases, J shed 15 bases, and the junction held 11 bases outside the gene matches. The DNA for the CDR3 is TGTGCCAGCAGGTCCGGACTAGCGGGAGAAGGGACGTTCTTC. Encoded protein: CASRSGLAGEGTFF. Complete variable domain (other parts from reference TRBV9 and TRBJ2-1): DSGVTQTPKHLITATGQRVTLRCSPRSGDLSVYWYQQSLDQGLQFLIQYYNGEERAKGNILERFSAQQFPDLHSELNLSSLELGDSALYFCASRSGLAGEGTFFGPGTRLTVL.

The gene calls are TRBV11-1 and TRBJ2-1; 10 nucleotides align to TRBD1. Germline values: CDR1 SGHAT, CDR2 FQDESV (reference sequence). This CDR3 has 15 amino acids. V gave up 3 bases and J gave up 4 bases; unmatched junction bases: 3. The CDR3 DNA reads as TGTGCCAGCAGCTTGGACAGGGGGAGGTACAATGAGCAGTTCTTC. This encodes CASSLDRGRYNEQFF. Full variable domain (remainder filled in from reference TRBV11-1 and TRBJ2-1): EAEVAQSPRYKITEKSQAVAFWCDPISGHATLYWYRQILGQGPELLVQFQDESVVDDSQLPKDRFSAERLKGVDSTLKIQPAELGDSAMYLCASSLDRGRYNEQFFGPGTRLTVL.

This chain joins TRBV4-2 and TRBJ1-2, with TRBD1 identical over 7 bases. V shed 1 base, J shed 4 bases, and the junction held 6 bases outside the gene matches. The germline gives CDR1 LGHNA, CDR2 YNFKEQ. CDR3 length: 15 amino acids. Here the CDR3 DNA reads TGTGCCAGCAGCCAAGGACAGGGAGGAGGCTATGGCTACACCTTC. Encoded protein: CASSQGQGGGYGYTF.

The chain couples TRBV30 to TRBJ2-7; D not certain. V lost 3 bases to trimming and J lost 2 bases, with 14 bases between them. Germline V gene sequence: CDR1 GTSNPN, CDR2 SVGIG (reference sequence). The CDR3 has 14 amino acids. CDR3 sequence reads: CAWSNRRNPYEQYF. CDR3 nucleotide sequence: TGTGCCTGGAGCAATCGCAGGAACCCCTACGAGCAGTACTTC.

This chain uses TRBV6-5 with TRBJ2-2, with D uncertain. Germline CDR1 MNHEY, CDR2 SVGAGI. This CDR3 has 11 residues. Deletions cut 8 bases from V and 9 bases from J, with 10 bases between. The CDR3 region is CASLLSRELFF. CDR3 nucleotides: TGTGCCAGCCTACTGTCTAGGGAGCTGTTTTTT.

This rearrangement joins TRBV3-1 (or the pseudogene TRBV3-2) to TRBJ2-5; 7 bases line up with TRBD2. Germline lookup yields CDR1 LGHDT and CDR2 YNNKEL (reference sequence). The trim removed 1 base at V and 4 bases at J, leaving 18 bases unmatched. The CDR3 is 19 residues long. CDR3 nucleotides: TGTGCCAGCAGCCAAGGTAGTCGTCGACTAGCCGGACCTTCAGAGACCCAGTACTTC. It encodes CASSQGSRRLAGPSETQYF.